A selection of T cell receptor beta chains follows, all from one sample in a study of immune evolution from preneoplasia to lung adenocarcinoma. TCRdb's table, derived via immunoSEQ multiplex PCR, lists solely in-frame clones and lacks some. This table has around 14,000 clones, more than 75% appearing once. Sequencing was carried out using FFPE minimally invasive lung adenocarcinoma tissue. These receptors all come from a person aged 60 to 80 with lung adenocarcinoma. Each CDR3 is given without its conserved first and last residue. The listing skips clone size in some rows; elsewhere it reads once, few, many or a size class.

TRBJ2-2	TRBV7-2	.	ASSLRGGKAGELF
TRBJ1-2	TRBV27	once	ASSTGGGRAYGYT
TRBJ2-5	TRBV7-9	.	ASRERERQETQY
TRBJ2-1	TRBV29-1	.	SVERGRPYNEQF
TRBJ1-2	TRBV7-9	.	ASSSFYGYT
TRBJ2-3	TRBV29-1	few	SVDRAIPLLHADTQY
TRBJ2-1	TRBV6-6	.	ASTPHGGFEQF
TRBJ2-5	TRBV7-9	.	ASSLEAGGPWETQY
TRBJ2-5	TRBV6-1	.	ASSGPTGTETQY
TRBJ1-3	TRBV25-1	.	ASGTRQGGNTIY
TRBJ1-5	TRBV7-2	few	ASSYTNDQPQH
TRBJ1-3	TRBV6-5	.	ASRETGRGDTIY
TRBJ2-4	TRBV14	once	ASSQDVRGSIQY
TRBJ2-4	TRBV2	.	AGRYTLAKNIQY
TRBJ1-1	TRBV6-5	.	ATHRNTEAF
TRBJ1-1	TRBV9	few	ASSETVNTEAF
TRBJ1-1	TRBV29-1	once	SVEGYGRKAF
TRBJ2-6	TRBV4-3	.	ASSQEGLGISGANVLT
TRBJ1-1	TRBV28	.	ASSLIGPASEAF
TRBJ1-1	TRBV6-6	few	ASSYDAGGEAF
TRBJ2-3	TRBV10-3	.	AISESRATDTQY
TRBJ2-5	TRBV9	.	ASSFGTGQETQY
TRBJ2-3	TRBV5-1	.	ASSLFDPQDTQY
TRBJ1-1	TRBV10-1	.	ASSEGARREAF
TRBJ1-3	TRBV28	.	ASSSSGAGNTIY
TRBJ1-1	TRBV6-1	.	ASILGVTEAF
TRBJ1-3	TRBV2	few	ASSGWGHSGNTIY
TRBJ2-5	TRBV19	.	ASSPPGLSSGGTQY
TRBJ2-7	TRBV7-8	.	ASSLDRGGYEQY